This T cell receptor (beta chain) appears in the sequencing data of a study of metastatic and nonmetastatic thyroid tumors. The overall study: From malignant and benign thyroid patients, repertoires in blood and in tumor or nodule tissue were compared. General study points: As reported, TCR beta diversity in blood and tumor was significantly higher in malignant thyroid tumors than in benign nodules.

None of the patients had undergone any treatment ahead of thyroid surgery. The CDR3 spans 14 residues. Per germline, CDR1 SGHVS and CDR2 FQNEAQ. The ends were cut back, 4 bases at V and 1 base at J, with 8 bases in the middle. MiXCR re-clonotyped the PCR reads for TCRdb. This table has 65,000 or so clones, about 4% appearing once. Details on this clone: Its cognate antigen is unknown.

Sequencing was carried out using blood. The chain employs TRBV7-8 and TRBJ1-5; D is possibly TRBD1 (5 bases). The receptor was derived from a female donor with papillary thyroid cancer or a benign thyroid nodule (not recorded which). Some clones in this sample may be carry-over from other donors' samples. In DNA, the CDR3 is TGTGCCAGCAGCTACGACAGCAGCAATCAGCCCCAGCATTTT. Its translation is CASSYDSSNQPQHF.